What follows describes a single TCR beta chain. This clone showed up just once. The clone's antigen remains unknown. No quality values exist for individual bases; no much larger clone is one base distant. The source of the sample is a study of blood T cell repertoires in COVID-19 (dated by TCRdb to the early 2020s). A note on the overall study: Samples covering the acute and convalescent phases of COVID-19 were provided by collaborators in the United States, Italy and Spain. The material from the prospective study consisted of cDNA or gDNA derived from T cells, B-cell-depleted T cells, or PBMCs. Subjects who had been exposed to COVID-19, were actively infected with it, or had recovered from it provided the deeply sampled blood TCRbeta repertoires that made up the dataset. The repertoires were made available in a free public database intended to serve as a resource for research on the immune response to SARS-CoV-2. Samples were obtained from the ongoing ImmuneRACE study (first 160 participants) and from over a thousand subjects provided by 6 global collaborators. Nearly every sample came with metadata listing a de-identified subject ID, COVID-19 status, age in years and sex. Where available, HLA class I and class II types were obtained from metadata supplied by the sample provider rather than from assay-based typing. The study at large found these results: Clinical and demographic metadata were provided uncurated, with the amount varying by source and participant.

Whole blood was collected in K2EDTA tubes by collaborating institutions according to the institutions' own protocols. For TCRbeta analysis, collaborators shipped samples as frozen whole blood, isolated PBMCs, or DNA extracted from either of those sample types. TCRbeta CDR3 regions were amplified from genomic DNA using the immunoSEQ Assay, a bias-controlled multiplex PCR. The original methods were these. The number of nucleated cells in each sample was estimated by amplification of reference gene primers within the assay. To quantify the absolute abundance of each unique TCRbeta CDR3 rearrangement, sequence reads were collapsed and filtered. For each sample, productive Simpson clonality was calculated as the square root of Simpson's diversity index across productive rearrangements. TCRdb retrieved this table from immuneACCESS and kept in-frame rearrangements only. Not all clones are present; in checked studies, unresolved V genes account for under half, and no reason is known for the remainder. V and J calls and clone size are those listed in that table; D and trimming were worked out from the DNA. The sample table shows 200,000 to 250,000 clones, and approximately 84% are seen once. The biggest ten clones account for 5.9% of the sample.

Taken from cysteine to phenylalanine, the CDR3 has 13 residues. Only the CDR3 part of the read is kept: 39 bases, read in frame from the first base. V and J are trimmed by 2 bases and 1 base, and the gene matches miss 1 base of the junction. The germline V gene yields SQVTM for CDR1 and ANQGSEA for CDR2. The sequence came from a man of 80 years or more with acute or convalescent COVID-19. Input material: peripheral blood. The sequence joins TRBV29-1 to TRBJ1-1, with TRBD1 matching 7 junction bases. CDR3 reads: CSVEQGGNTEAFF. The DNA sequence reads TGCAGCGTTGAACAGGGGGGGAACACTGAAGCTTTCTTT.